This T cell receptor (beta chain) was sequenced during a study of monozygotic twins with inflammatory bowel disease (dated by TCRdb to between 2018 and 2020). Study-level background: The full study comprised some 30 monozygotic twin pairs: nine German pairs (four IBD-concordant, five IBD-discordant) and 19 IBD-discordant Danish pairs. The search for disease-associated traits relied mainly on comparing IBD patients with their genetically identical healthy co-twins within discordant pairs. Each individual had, on average, about 151 000 unique TCRalpha sequences and 181 000 unique TCRbeta sequences available for analysis. Points the paper makes about the study in general: Because patients were on differing immunosuppressive treatments, the repertoires may have picked up extra background noise and inter-individual variability. Repertoire similarity did not differ between concordant and discordant twins, possibly due to limited statistical power. Measured by the inverse Simpson index, TCRbeta repertoire diversity was lower in IBD patients than in their healthy co-twins. Compared with healthy twins, IBD patients had fewer clonotypes in common with other individuals, a difference most pronounced in patients showing signs of disease activity. The results gave no support for a single strong signal or clonotype linked to IBD. The analysis was unable to tell different T cell subtypes apart.

On this clonotype itself: No antigen is known for it.

The method behind the library was 5' RACE. Each TCR library was prepared from about 3,300 ng of total RNA. For each sample, cDNA was synthesized in eight separate reactions using SMARTScribe reverse transcriptase. During cDNA synthesis, template switching was used to introduce unique molecular identifiers that contained a 6-nucleotide sample barcode. Two nested PCRs of roughly 16 and 10 cycles amplified the TCRalpha and TCRbeta cDNA, and bead purification followed each PCR. Before amplification, cDNA was treated with uracil DNA-glycosylase and purified using the QIAquick PCR purification kit. The second PCR was the step at which Illumina TruSeq-compatible adapters and sample-specific barcodes were added. TapeStation and Qubit were used to check library quality and concentration, and 5 ng of each library went into the pool. Sequencing of pooled libraries was carried out on an Illumina HiSeq2500 single-index Rapid Run using 2 x 100 bp reads and custom sequencing primers. Per the source publication's procedure: PCR and sequencing errors were corrected by UMI-based consensus assembly using MiGEC version 1.2.6. V(D)J alignment, clonotype assembly and CDR3 extraction were performed with MiXCR version 2.1.1. To normalise gene usage, clonotype sharing and MAIT/NKT TCR abundance, the analysis used the top 1000, 10 000 and 20 000 clonotypes per sample. Diversity was computed as the inverse Simpson index with the vegan R package after downsampling to 27 000 UMIs. Statistical testing used paired Mann-Whitney U tests on the discordant twin pairs and applied Benjamini-Hochberg correction for multiple testing. After reprocessing by TCRdb, each CDR3 protein sequence is one entry, and no DNA is given. TCRdb's processing, not the authors' own work, is the source of the V and J calls. The sample table gives approximately 330,000 distinct CDR3 sequences. The ten largest clonotypes hold around 2% of the sample.

Including the terminal cysteine and phenylalanine, the CDR3 comprises 15 residues. The nucleotide record is missing. CDR1 DFQATT and CDR2 SNEGSKA were looked up in the germline V gene (reference sequence). From each donor, a roughly 2.5 ml peripheral blood sample was collected into PAXgene tubes and stored at -80 degrees C. Without any T cell sorting, total RNA was extracted from whole blood using the PAXgene blood miRNA kit on an automated QIAcube. Peripheral blood from monozygotic twin pairs who were concordant or discordant for inflammatory bowel disease underwent deep TCRalpha and TCRbeta repertoire profiling using unique molecular barcoding. Smoking habits were recorded for all twin pairs, with individuals classified as current, former or never smokers.

The receptor was derived from a human donor with ulcerative colitis or Crohn's disease, or a healthy co-twin of an affected twin (not recorded which). The V gene is TRBV20-1 and the J gene is TRBJ1-1. Input material: blood. The CDR3 has the sequence CSASGQRSGLPEAFF.